This T cell receptor (beta chain) was obtained from a study of blood T cell repertoires in COVID-19. Study summary: PBMCs, B-cell-depleted T cells, or T cells provided the cDNA or gDNA that made up the material.

Sequencing used immunoSEQ multiplex PCR; TCRdb keeps in-frame clones, though not all of them. The sample consists of about 200,000 clones, 70% to 90% of them appearing once. V was trimmed by 6 bases and J by 8 bases, leaving 13 bases between them. This CDR3 spans 11 amino acids. In germline, CDR1 is DFQATT, CDR2 SNEGSKA (reference sequence). This TCR derives from a man in his late teens or twenties with active or convalescent COVID-19. The sample comprised peripheral blood. The chain employs TRBV20-1 and TRBJ1-1; D is unresolved. The CDR3 region is CSAFGLTEAFF. CDR3 sequence (DNA): TGCAGTGCCTTTGGACTGACCGAAGCTTTCTTT.